One and the same sample provided the 20 T cell receptor beta chains below, sequenced in a study of tumor and adjacent non-tumor tissue in lung cancer. A modified ARM-PCR protocol with three rounds of nested PCR amplified TCRbeta. TCRdb redid the calling of the multiplex PCR reads with MiXCR, one entry per CDR3 protein. The sample includes 69,000 or so distinct CDR3 sequences, 55% to 85% of them seen just once. No cell sorting was done before RNA was extracted from the tissue. The sample taken for sequencing was lung tumor tissue. These receptors all come from a man in his 60s with non-small cell lung cancer.

The table lists this clonotype with many counts. The chain has TRBV20-1 and TRBJ2-7; 8 bases fit TRBD2. V lost 6 bases, J lost 2 bases, and 12 bases stayed unmatched. The CDR3 has 15 amino acids. Germline V gene lookup returns CDR1 DFQATT and CDR2 SNEGSKA (reference sequence). CDR3 bases: TGCAGTGCCCAAGGCACCGGGACTAGTCCCTACGAGCAGTACTTC. It codes for CSAQGTGTSPYEQYF.

The chain has TRBV6-6 and TRBJ2-1; TRBD2 matches 7 bases. The germline CDR1 and CDR2 sequences are MNHNY and SVGAGI (reference sequence). The J segment lost 11 bases and the V segment lost 2 bases, leaving 12 bases of the junction unmatched. CDR3 size: 15 residues. The CDR3: CASSYPSSGFDKQFF. CDR3 nucleotide sequence: TGTGCCAGCAGTTACCCCAGTAGCGGGTTTGACAAGCAGTTCTTC.

Points on this clonotype: The junction does not match germline at one end; this may be a read error. The chain combines TRBV20-1 with TRBJ2-4; 13 bases line up with TRBD2. Per the germline V gene, CDR1 is DFQATT and CDR2 is SNEGSKA (reference sequence). The CDR3 has 17 amino acids. The CDR3 loop reads CSAPGLAGCTAKYIQYF. CDR3 sequence (DNA): TGCAGTGCCCCGGGACTAGCGGGATGTACAGCCAAATACATTCAGTACTTC.

This clonotype was detected only a few times. One junction end disagrees with the germline gene, perhaps due to a read error. The gene calls are TRBV14 and TRBJ2-7; no firm D call. Germline V gene data show CDR1 as SGHDN and CDR2 as FVKESK. This CDR3 is built from 12 residues. The CDR3 DNA reads as TGTGCCAACAGCCAGATCTCCTACGAGCAGTACTTC. Residues: CANSQISYEQYF.

The sample holds many counts of this clonotype. CDR3 sequence: CASSLVAGLAKNIQYF. The CDR3 DNA reads TGCGCCAGCAGCTTGGTCGCGGGGCTAGCCAAAAACATTCAGTACTTC. This sequence joins TRBV5-1 and TRBJ2-4; perhaps TRBD2 as D (6 bases). The CDR3 extends over 16 amino acids. V was pared by 0 bases and J by 0 bases, with 10 bases between. Germline assignment: CDR1 SGHRS and CDR2 YFSETQ.

In the case of this clonotype: The junction shows a germline mismatch at one end, possibly a read error. The gene calls are TRBV20-1 and TRBJ2-1; D perhaps matches TRBD2 (6 bases). Germline assignment: CDR1 DFQATT and CDR2 SNEGSKA (reference sequence). CDR3 size: 15 residues. CDR3 protein: CSAREPIGSSNVQFF. The DNA of the CDR3 is TGCAGTGCTAGAGAACCTATCGGGAGTTCCAATGTGCAGTTCTTC.

This clonotype was counted many times. The chain joins TRBV6-5 to TRBJ1-5, with 7 positions matching TRBD1. This CDR3 contains 15 residues. V was pared by 5 bases and J by 3 bases, with 7 bases of the junction left unmatched. CDR1 and CDR2 (germline): MNHEY, SVGAGI. CDR3 DNA: TGTGCCAGCAGTCAGGGGGACAGCGTCAATCAGCCCCAGCATTTT. Translating it yields CASSQGDSVNQPQHF.

For this clonotype: One end of the junction fails to match germline, which may point to a read error. This sequence joins TRBV6-2 or TRBV6-3 and TRBJ2-7, with D maybe TRBD2 (6 bases). Per germline, CDR1 MNHEY and CDR2 SVGEGT. The CDR3 spans 12 residues. CDR3 region: CASRDYSYDQYF. As DNA, the CDR3 is TGTGCCAGCAGGGACTACTCGTACGATCAGTACTTC.

Turning to this clonotype: The junction departs from germline at one end; a sequencing error may be responsible. The chain is built from TRBV5-1 and TRBJ1-1; tentative D call: TRBD1 (5 bases). The CDR3 is 14 amino acids. The germline V gene has CDR1 SGHRS and CDR2 YFSETQ. CDR3 sequence (DNA): TGCGCCAGCAGCTTGAGTAGCAGGGCAACTGACGCTTTCTTT. Residues: CASSLSSRATDAFF. Together with reference TRBV5-1 and TRBJ1-1, the CDR3 gives the full variable domain: KAGVTQTPRYLIKTRGQQVTLSCSPISGHRSVSWYQQTPGQGLQFLFEYFSETQRNKGNFPGRFSGRQFSNSRSEMNVSTLELGDSALYLCASSLSSRATDAFFGQGTRLTVV.

As for this clonotype: This is likely a read error, given that the CDR3 carries no conserved phenylalanine or tryptophan at its end. The V and J genes are TRBV28 and TRBJ2-7; 11 nucleotides align to TRBD2. This CDR3 spans 16 amino acids. Unmatched junction bases numbered 11, after V lost 4 bases and J lost 6 bases. Germline CDR1 and CDR2: MDHEN and SYDVKM. The DNA of the CDR3 is TGTGCCAGCAGTTCGGGACTAGCGGAACCCACCTCCGAGCAGTACCTC. As protein: CASSSGLAEPTSEQYL.

Turning to this clonotype: The junction shows a germline mismatch at one end, possibly a read error. The V call is TRBV7-9, the J call TRBJ1-2; TRBD1 might be the D (5 bases). CDR3 length: 17 amino acids. The germline V gene encodes CDR1 SEHNR and CDR2 FQNEAQ (reference sequence). The CDR3 reads CASGLKTGSGSRYGYTF. CDR3 nucleotides: TGTGCCAGCGGCTTAAAAACAGGCTCCGGGTCGCGCTATGGCTACACTTTC. Combining the CDR3 with reference TRBV7-9 and TRBJ1-2 gives the whole variable domain DTGVSQNPRHKITKRGQNVTFRCDPISEHNRLYWYRQTLGQGPEFLTYFQNEAQLEKSRLLSDRFSAERPKGSFSTLEIQRTEQGDSAMYLCASGLKTGSGSRYGYTFGSGTRLTVV.

Concerning this clonotype: One end of the junction fails to match germline, which may point to a read error. The J gene is TRBJ2-2, the V gene TRBV28; D unresolved. Germline CDR1 and CDR2: MDHEN and SYDVKM. The CDR3 is made up of 13 amino acids. The CDR3 reads CTSSLLKVRELFF. The DNA of the CDR3 is TGTACCAGCAGTTTATTGAAGGTCAGGGAGCTGTTTTTT.

As regards this clonotype: One junction end disagrees with the germline gene, perhaps due to a read error. This chain connects TRBV6-6 to TRBJ2-7; 11 nucleotides line up with TRBD1. CDR1 is MNHNY, CDR2 SVGAGI, per germline (reference sequence). The CDR3 contains 15 residues. In DNA form, the CDR3 reads TGTGCCGGCAGTGGGGGACAGGGGGTCTCCTACGAGCAGTACTTC. It codes for CAGSGGQGVSYEQYF.

This clonotype was seen only once. As the CDR3 is not closed by the conserved phenylalanine or tryptophan, this likely results from a read error. The rearrangement links TRBV6-5 to TRBJ2-7, with D possibly TRBD2 on 5 matching bases. This CDR3 is 15 amino acids long. The germline V gene has CDR1 MNHEY and CDR2 SVGAGI. CDR3 DNA: TGTGCTAGCAGTTACTCGAGATGGGAGACGGTCGAGCAGTACTTA. As protein: CASSYSRWETVEQYL.

Remarks on this clonotype: The final CDR3 position lacks the conserved phenylalanine or tryptophan, pointing to a likely read error. V usage is TRBV20-1 and J usage is TRBJ1-6; D is uncertain. The CDR3 is made up of 14 amino acids. Germline CDR1 is DFQATT and CDR2 is SNEGSKA (reference sequence). The V end lost 2 bases, the J end lost 14 bases, and 19 bases lay between the germline ends. The CDR3: CSARHWQETLTLHL. CDR3 DNA: TGCAGTGCTAGACATTGGCAGGAGACCCTCACCCTCCACCTT.

This clonotype is a singleton in its sample. A clone one base away is much larger, so this may be a read error. The genes are TRBV30 and TRBJ2-2; possible D gene TRBD1, 6 bases. CDR1 and CDR2 (germline): GTSNPN, SVGIG (reference sequence). The CDR3 spans 14 residues. The CDR3 loop is CVWSVPGAGGELFF. The CDR3 DNA reads TGTGTCTGGAGTGTACCAGGGGCGGGCGGGGAGCTGTTTTTT.

This clonotype was seen a single time. Relative to the germline gene, one junction end is altered; a read error may explain this. The genes are TRBV5-1 and TRBJ1-1, with TRBD1 as a possible D gene (6 bases). This CDR3 is built from 14 residues. Germline V gene data show CDR1 as SGHRS and CDR2 as YFSETQ. CDR3 region: CARSFDGGGTEAFF. The CDR3 region has the DNA TGCGCCAGGAGCTTTGATGGAGGGGGTACTGAAGCTTTCTTT. Full variable domain (remainder filled in from reference TRBV5-1 and TRBJ1-1): KAGVTQTPRYLIKTRGQQVTLSCSPISGHRSVSWYQQTPGQGLQFLFEYFSETQRNKGNFPGRFSGRQFSNSRSEMNVSTLELGDSALYLCARSFDGGGTEAFFGQGTRLTVV.

As for this clonotype: The junction shows a germline mismatch at one end, possibly a read error. The chain has TRBV11-1 and TRBJ2-2, with D possibly TRBD2 on 5 matching bases. In germline, CDR1 is SGHAT, CDR2 FQDESV (reference sequence). The CDR3 runs to 14 residues. CDR3 sequence reads: CASCYTSGTAELLF. CDR3 nucleotide sequence: TGTGCCAGCTGCTATACTAGTGGCACCGCGGAGCTGCTTTTT.

Concerning this clonotype: Given the absence of the conserved phenylalanine or tryptophan at the CDR3 end, a read error is likely. The chain has TRBV20-1 and TRBJ1-6, with D tentatively TRBD1 (5 bases). The CDR3 loop spans 13 amino acids. Germline lookup yields CDR1 DFQATT and CDR2 SNEGSKA (reference sequence). The CDR3 DNA sequence: TGCAGTGCTGAAGGACACCCTAATTTACCCCTCCACATT. Amino acid sequence: CSAEGHPNLPLHI.

A few counts support this clonotype. Written as DNA, the CDR3 is TGTGCGTGTATCGAGAGTAGCACAGATACGCAGTATTTT. Protein sequence: CACIESSTDTQYF. This chain uses TRBV6-2 or TRBV6-3 with TRBJ2-3, with D unresolved. The length of the CDR3 is 13 residues. Germline V gene data show CDR1 as MNHEY and CDR2 as SVGEGT.